The 12 T cell receptor beta chains presented below share a single source sample, sequenced in a study of blood T cell repertoires in COVID-19. TCRdb's copy holds only in-frame clones and misses some; the assay was immunoSEQ multiplex PCR. The sample includes fewer than 350,000 clones, under 90% of them seen just once. Sequencing input: peripheral blood. These receptor sequences come from a woman aged 55 to 70 with active or convalescent COVID-19.

The chain combines TRBV3-1 (or the pseudogene TRBV3-2) with TRBJ1-1, with D hard to call. Deletions cut 0 bases from V and 6 bases from J, with 14 bases between. This CDR3 has 15 amino acids. From germline, CDR1 is LGHDT and CDR2 YNNKEL (reference sequence). CDR3 DNA sequence: TGTGCCAGCAGCCAAGAGTTCATGAGGGCCCCTGAAGCTTTCTTT. Its translation: CASSQEFMRAPEAFF.

This rearrangement joins TRBV21-1 to TRBJ2-5; the DNA was not compared with TRBD1, the D call given in the table. TRBV21-1 is annotated as a pseudogene. CDR3 length: 16 residues. This CDR3 reads CASSKEPTGEEETQYF. The CDR3 coding sequence is TGTGCCAGCAGCAAAGAACCAACAGGGGAGGAAGAGACCCAGTACTTC.

The chain uses TRBV27 and TRBJ2-5; TRBD2 aligns across 13 bases. Unmatched junction bases numbered 16, after V lost 5 bases and J lost 4 bases. CDR1 and CDR2 (germline): MNHEY, SMNVEV (reference sequence). The CDR3 contains 19 residues. The CDR3: CASSETGTSGVLGGETQYF. The CDR3 DNA reads as TGTGCCAGCAGTGAGACTGGGACTAGCGGGGTTCTAGGAGGAGAGACCCAGTACTTC.

V gene TRBV2 combines with J gene TRBJ1-2; D gene unclear. Germline V gene sequence: CDR1 SNHLY, CDR2 FYNNEI. V gave up 6 bases and J gave up 2 bases, with 19 bases separating them. This CDR3 has 16 amino acids. The CDR3 DNA sequence: TGTGCCAGCAGCGCACAGTTCCTACCGGCCAACTATGGCTACACCTTC. It codes for CASSAQFLPANYGYTF.

The chain uses TRBV7-3 and TRBJ2-3; possibly TRBD1 for D (6 bases). CDR1 and CDR2 from the germline V gene are SGHTA and FQGTGA. The V end was cut by 0 bases, the J end by 0 bases, with 13 bases between. This CDR3 has 17 amino acids. The CDR3 sequence: CASSLTTGGYSTDTQYF. The CDR3 DNA follows: TGTGCCAGCAGCTTAACGACTGGGGGCTACAGCACAGATACGCAGTATTTT.

The chain joins TRBV7-8 to TRBJ2-5; 7 bases are shared with TRBD2. The V segment lost 2 bases and the J segment 3 bases; nucleotides outside the gene matches: 6. The CDR3 is 15 residues long. The germline V gene encodes CDR1 SGHVS and CDR2 FQNEAQ. This CDR3 is CASSLSGVGKETQYF. CDR3 DNA: TGTGCCAGCAGCTTAAGCGGGGTAGGGAAAGAGACCCAGTACTTC. Variable domain in full (rest from reference TRBV7-8 and TRBJ2-5): GAGVSQSPRYKVAKRGQDVALRCDPISGHVSLFWYQQALGQGPEFLTYFQNEAQLDKSGLPSDRFFAERPEGSVSTLKIQRTQQEDSAVYLCASSLSGVGKETQYFGPGTRLLVL.

The CDR3 loop is CASQLGQGRYSNQPQHF. CDR3 nucleotides: TGTGCCAGCCAGCTTGGACAGGGCCGCTATAGCAATCAGCCCCAGCATTTT. The J gene is TRBJ1-5, the V gene TRBV5-8; TRBD1 matches 8 bases. This CDR3 contains 17 residues. CDR1 is SGHTS and CDR2 is YDEGEE in the germline V gene. Germline trimming cut 7 bases from V and 0 bases from J; bases unmatched to any gene: 12.

The chain has TRBV10-2 and TRBJ1-1; D may be TRBD1 (6 bases). V shed 5 bases and J shed 1 base, with 11 bases lying between them. CDR1 is WSHSY and CDR2 is SAAADI in the germline V gene. This CDR3 contains 14 residues. CDR3 residues: CASSKGQTNTEAFF. CDR3 DNA: TGCGCCAGCAGTAAAGGACAGACGAACACTGAAGCTTTCTTT.

The CDR3 coding sequence is TGTGCCAGCAAGACAGGGGCTTCGAACACCGGGGAGCTGTTTTTT. Its protein product is CASKTGASNTGELFF. The chain employs TRBV7-3 and TRBJ2-2; 8 bases line up with TRBD1. In germline, CDR1 is SGHTA, CDR2 FQGTGA. The CDR3 runs to 15 residues. With 7 bases clipped from V and 0 bases from J, the junction kept 4 bases outside the gene matches.

The table lists this clone with a count of one. The chain uses TRBV14 and TRBJ2-7; 8 bases align to TRBD2. The CDR3 is 16 amino acids. The V gene end was trimmed by 3 bases and the J gene end by 5 bases; junction bases not matched to a gene: 12. CDR1 SGHDN and CDR2 FVKESK come from the germline V gene. The CDR3 DNA sequence: TGTGCCAGCAGCCACCCCGGCGGGGGGCCTCGGGACGAGCAGTACTTC. This codes for CASSHPGGGPRDEQYF.

This chain's CDR3 is CASSLANRVGYTF. For the CDR3, the DNA is TGTGCCAGCAGCTTAGCGAACAGGGTCGGCTACACCTTC. The chain carries TRBV7-9 and TRBJ1-2; maybe TRBD1 (6 bases). V lost 0 bases and J lost 8, with 10 bases in between. This CDR3 has 13 amino acids. The V gene's germline CDR1 is SEHNR and CDR2 FQNEAQ (reference sequence).

The rearrangement links TRBV19 to TRBJ1-2; a weak D match, TRBD1 (5 bases). Germline CDR1 reads LNHDA; CDR2 reads SQIVND (reference sequence). V lost 6 bases to trimming and J lost 8 bases, with 16 bases between them. The CDR3 length is 13 residues. The CDR3 DNA reads as TGTGCCAGTAGGAAATCAGGGTTTTACGGCTACACCTTC. This codes for CASRKSGFYGYTF.